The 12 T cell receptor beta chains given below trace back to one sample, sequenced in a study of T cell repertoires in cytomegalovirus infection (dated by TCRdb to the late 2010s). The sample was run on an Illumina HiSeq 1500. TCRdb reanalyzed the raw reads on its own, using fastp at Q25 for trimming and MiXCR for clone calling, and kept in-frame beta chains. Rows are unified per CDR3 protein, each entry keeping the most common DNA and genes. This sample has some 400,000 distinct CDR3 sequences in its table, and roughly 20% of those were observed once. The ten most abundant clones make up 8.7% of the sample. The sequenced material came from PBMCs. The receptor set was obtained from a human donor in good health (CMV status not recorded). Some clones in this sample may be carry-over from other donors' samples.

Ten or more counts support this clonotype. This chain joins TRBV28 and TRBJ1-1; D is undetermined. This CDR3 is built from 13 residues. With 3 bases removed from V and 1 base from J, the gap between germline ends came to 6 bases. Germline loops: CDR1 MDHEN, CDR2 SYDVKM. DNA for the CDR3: TGTGCCAGCAGTTTTCGGCGGAACACTGAAGCTTTCTTT. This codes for CASSFRRNTEAFF.

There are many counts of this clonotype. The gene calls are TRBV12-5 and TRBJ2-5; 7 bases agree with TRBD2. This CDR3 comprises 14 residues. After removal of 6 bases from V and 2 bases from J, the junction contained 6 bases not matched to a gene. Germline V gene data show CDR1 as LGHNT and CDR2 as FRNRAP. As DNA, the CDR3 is TGTGCTAGTGGCCACGGGGGACTACAAGAGACCCAGTACTTC. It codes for CASGHGGLQETQYF.

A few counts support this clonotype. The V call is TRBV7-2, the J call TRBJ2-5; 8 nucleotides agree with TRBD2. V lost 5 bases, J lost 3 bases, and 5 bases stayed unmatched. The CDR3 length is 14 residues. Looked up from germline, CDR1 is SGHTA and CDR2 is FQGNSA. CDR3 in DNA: TGTGCCAGCAGCCGTGGACTAGCCAAAGAGACCCAGTACTTC. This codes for CASSRGLAKETQYF.

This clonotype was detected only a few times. DNA of the CDR3: TGTGCCTGGAGTGTACTGTGGGTGGGTGAGCAGTACTTC. Amino acids: CAWSVLWVGEQYF. The genes are TRBV30 and TRBJ2-7; D is undetermined. Germline assignment: CDR1 GTSNPN and CDR2 SVGIG (reference sequence). The length of the CDR3 is 13 residues. Trimming pared 0 bases from V and 7 bases from J, leaving 13 bases between.

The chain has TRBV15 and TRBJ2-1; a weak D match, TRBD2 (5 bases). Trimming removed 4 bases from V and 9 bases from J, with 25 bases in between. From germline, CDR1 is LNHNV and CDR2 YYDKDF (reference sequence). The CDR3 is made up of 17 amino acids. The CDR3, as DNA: TGTGCCACCAGCAAAAATCCCGGGGATCCCCTCTTCGGTGAGCAGTTCTTC. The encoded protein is CATSKNPGDPLFGEQFF.

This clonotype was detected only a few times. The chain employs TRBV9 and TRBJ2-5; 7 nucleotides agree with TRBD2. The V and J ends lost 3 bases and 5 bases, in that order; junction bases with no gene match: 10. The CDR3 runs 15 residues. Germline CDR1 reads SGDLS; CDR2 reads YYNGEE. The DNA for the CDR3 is TGTGCCAGCAGCGCTATCGCGGGAGCGGGGGAGACCCAGTACTTC. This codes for CASSAIAGAGETQYF.

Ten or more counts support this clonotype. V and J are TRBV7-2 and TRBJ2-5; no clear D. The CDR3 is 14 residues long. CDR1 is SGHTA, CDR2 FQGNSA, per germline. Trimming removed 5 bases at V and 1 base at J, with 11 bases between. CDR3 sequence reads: CASSRKVGQETQYF. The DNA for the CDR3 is TGTGCCAGCAGCCGAAAAGTCGGCCAAGAGACCCAGTACTTC.

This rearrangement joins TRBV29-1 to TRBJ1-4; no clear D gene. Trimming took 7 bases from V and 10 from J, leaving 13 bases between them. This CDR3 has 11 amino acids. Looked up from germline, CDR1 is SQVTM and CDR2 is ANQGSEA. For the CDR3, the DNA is TGCAGCGGGGCCGAAGGAGGAAAACTGTTTTTT. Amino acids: CSGAEGGKLFF.

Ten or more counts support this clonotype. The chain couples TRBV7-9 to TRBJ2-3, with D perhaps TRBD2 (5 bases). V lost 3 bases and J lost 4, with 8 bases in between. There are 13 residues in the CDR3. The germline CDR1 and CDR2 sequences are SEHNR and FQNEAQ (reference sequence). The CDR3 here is CASSFRRADTQYF. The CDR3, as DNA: TGTGCCAGCAGCTTTCGGCGGGCAGATACGCAGTATTTT.

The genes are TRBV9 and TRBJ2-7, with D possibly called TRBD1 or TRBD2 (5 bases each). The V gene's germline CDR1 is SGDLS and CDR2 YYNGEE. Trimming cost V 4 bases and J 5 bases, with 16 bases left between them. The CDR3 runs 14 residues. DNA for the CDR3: TGTGCCAGCAGCCCTACCCCCGGGGCCGACGAGCAGTACTTC. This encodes CASSPTPGADEQYF.

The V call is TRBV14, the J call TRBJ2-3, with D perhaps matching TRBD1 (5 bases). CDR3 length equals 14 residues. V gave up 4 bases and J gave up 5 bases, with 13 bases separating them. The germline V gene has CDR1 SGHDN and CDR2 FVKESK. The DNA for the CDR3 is TGTGCCAGCAGCCTACGACAGCCGAGAGATACGCAGTATTTT. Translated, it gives CASSLRQPRDTQYF.

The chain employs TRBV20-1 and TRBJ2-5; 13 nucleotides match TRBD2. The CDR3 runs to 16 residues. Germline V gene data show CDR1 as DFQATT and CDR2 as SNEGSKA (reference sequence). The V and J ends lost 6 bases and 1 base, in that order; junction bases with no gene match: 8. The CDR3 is CSARTSGRGGQETQYF. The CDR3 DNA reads TGCAGTGCAAGGACTAGCGGGAGAGGGGGCCAAGAGACCCAGTACTTC.